Presented here are 15 T cell receptor beta chains from one specimen sequenced in a study of monozygotic twins with inflammatory bowel disease. TCRdb reanalyzed the 5' RACE reads and collapses them to one entry per CDR3 protein, without DNA. This sample lists about 330,000 distinct CDR3 sequences; its ten largest clones have around 2%. The sequencing input was blood. The receptors shown here come from a human donor with ulcerative colitis or Crohn's disease, or a healthy co-twin of an affected twin (not recorded which).

V usage is TRBV3-1 and J usage is TRBJ2-7; the D gene TCRdb calls, TRBD2, cannot be checked with no DNA. This CDR3 has 15 amino acids. Germline loops: CDR1 LGHDT, CDR2 YNNKEL (reference sequence). This CDR3 reads CASSQGGDITYEQYF.

The chain couples TRBV5-1 to TRBJ2-3; TCRdb proposes TRBD2, but this gene call is untestable without DNA. The length of the CDR3 is 16 residues. CDR1 and CDR2 (germline): SGHRS, YFSETQ. The CDR3 here is CASSSASGITTDTQYF.

V usage is TRBV12-3 or TRBV12-4 and J usage is TRBJ1-2; the D call from TCRdb, TRBD1, cannot be confirmed without DNA. This CDR3 has 13 residues. The CDR3 sequence: CASSFRGNYGYTF.

The chain employs TRBV27 and TRBJ2-7. The CDR3 length is 15 residues. In germline, CDR1 is MNHEY, CDR2 SMNVEV (reference sequence). The CDR3 is CASSRLSQSSYEQYF.

The chain links TRBV20-1 to TRBJ1-1; with no DNA, the TCRdb D assignment of TRBD1 cannot be verified. Germline CDR1 reads DFQATT; CDR2 reads SNEGSKA (reference sequence). This CDR3 comprises 13 residues. Here the CDR3 reads CSASLGASTDAFF.

This sequence joins TRBV28 and TRBJ1-6; TCRdb's D gene call, TRBD1, goes unchecked for lack of DNA. This CDR3 comprises 17 residues. CDR1 MDHEN and CDR2 SYDVKM come from the germline V gene. Here the CDR3 reads CASSLLRTGGTNSPLHF.

The chain is built from TRBV7-2 and TRBJ2-6. The germline V gene has CDR1 SGHTA and CDR2 FQGNSA. This CDR3 has 16 residues. CDR3 amino acids: CASSPRQGSGANVLTF.

Here the CDR3 reads CSARDQAGGIDEQYF. J is TRBJ2-7 and V is TRBV20-1; the D gene TCRdb calls, TRBD2, cannot be checked with no DNA. The CDR3 totals 15 residues. The germline CDR1 and CDR2 sequences are DFQATT and SNEGSKA (reference sequence).

The chain employs TRBV7-7 and TRBJ1-4; TCRdb proposes TRBD1, but this gene call is untestable without DNA. Per germline, CDR1 SSHAT and CDR2 FNYEAQ (reference sequence). CDR3 size: 13 residues. CDR3 loop: CASSWTPGEKLFF. Drawing the rest from reference TRBV7-7 and TRBJ1-4, the complete variable domain is GAGVSQSPRYKVTKRGQDVTLRCDPISSHATLYWYQQALGQGPEFLTYFNYEAQPDKSGLPSDRFSAERPEGSISTLTIQRTEQRDSAMYRCASSWTPGEKLFFGSGTQLSVL.

The chain is built from TRBV4-1 and TRBJ2-2; TCRdb names TRBD2, which stays unverified in the absence of DNA. The CDR3 totals 17 residues. CDR1 and CDR2 (germline): MGHRA, YSYEKL. CDR3 sequence: CASSQPLAGVNTGELFF.

The chain recombines TRBV5-6 with TRBJ2-5; without DNA, the TCRdb call of TRBD1 cannot be checked. This CDR3 contains 14 residues. The V gene's germline CDR1 is SGHDT and CDR2 YYEEEE. The CDR3 here is CASSKKQGQETQYF. The variable domain in full, with the rest retrieved from reference TRBV5-6 and TRBJ2-5, is DAGVTQSPTHLIKTRGQQVTLRCSPKSGHDTVSWYQQALGQGPQFIFQYYEEEERQRGNFPDRFSGHQFPNYSSELNVNALLLGDSALYLCASSKKQGQETQYFGPGTRLLVL.

The chain couples TRBV11-2 to TRBJ1-3. The length of the CDR3 is 14 residues. Germline V gene lookup returns CDR1 SGHAT and CDR2 FQNNGV. CDR3 region: CASKPFGSGNTIYF.

The chain uses TRBV7-9 and TRBJ1-2. This CDR3 spans 17 amino acids. Germline lookup yields CDR1 SEHNR and CDR2 FQNEAQ (reference sequence). The CDR3 here is CASSPTGTSTLNYGYTF.

This chain uses TRBV20-1 with TRBJ2-5; TCRdb selects TRBD2, and the lack of DNA leaves this call unchecked. The CDR3 contains 14 residues. The germline V gene encodes CDR1 DFQATT and CDR2 SNEGSKA (reference sequence). The CDR3 is CSATLAGGRETQYF.

The chain combines TRBV27 with TRBJ2-2; the TCRdb D gene call, TRBD1, has no DNA to confirm it. Germline assignment: CDR1 MNHEY and CDR2 SMNVEV (reference sequence). This CDR3 is built from 15 residues. This chain's CDR3 is CASSWQGASSGELFF.